One sample yielded the 2 T cell receptor beta chains listed below, sequenced in a study of cytomegalovirus exposure and HLA in healthy donors. The PCR ran on 60 Vbeta and 13 Jbeta primers. The table came from immunoSEQ multiplex PCR; TCRdb's copy has only in-frame clones and leaves some out. The profile shows approximately 100,000 clones, 64% of them singletons. Sequences were obtained from PBMCs. The receptors come from a man in his 60s in good health and CMV-seronegative.

The rearrangement links TRBV6-1 to TRBJ1-4; D unresolved. Germline V gives CDR1 MNHNS, CDR2 SASEGT. This CDR3 is 15 amino acids long. The V end was cut by 4 bases, the J end by 0 bases, with 9 bases between. CDR3 coding DNA: TGTGCCAGCAGTGGTAACGGTGCAACTAATGAAAAACTGTTTTTT. Translation: CASSGNGATNEKLFF.

V usage is TRBV11-2 and J usage is TRBJ2-7; 10 positions agree with TRBD2. CDR1 is SGHAT and CDR2 is FQNNGV in the germline V gene. This CDR3 is 15 amino acids long. V lost 1 base and J lost 3; bases outside the gene matches: 3. Here the CDR3 reads CASSLASGGRYEQYF. DNA of the CDR3: TGTGCCAGCAGCTTAGCTAGCGGGGGCCGCTACGAGCAGTACTTC.